These T cell receptor beta chains were read from a single sample in a study of blood T cell repertoires in COVID-19. Sequenced by immunoSEQ multiplex PCR; TCRdb stores in-frame clones only, minus some. The sample lists approximately 300,000 clones; nearly 90% were seen once. What was sequenced was PBMCs or T cells enriched from blood (not recorded which). The receptors derive from a woman younger than 45 who had recovered from COVID-19. CDR3s include the opening cysteine and the closing phenylalanine or tryptophan.

TRBV7-9	TRBJ2-7	CASTILQGSYEQYF
TRBV6-2/TRBV6-3	TRBJ1-5	CASSYGTGSRQPQHF
TRBV5-1	TRBJ2-2	CASSLALQSADTGELFF
TRBV19	TRBJ2-2	CASSIFPGQGISGRSGELFF
TRBV7-9	TRBJ2-5	CASSSEGWETQYF
TRBV6-6	TRBJ1-2	CASSYVLSYGYTF
TRBV7-2	TRBJ1-2	CASSGSGGGYGYTF
TRBV27	TRBJ2-2	CASSLSAPPPGELFF
TRBV28	TRBJ1-4	CASSSPAGGGEKLFF
TRBV5-4	TRBJ1-5	CASSKYDTDQPQHF
TRBV9	TRBJ1-3	CASSADPQGVNSGNTIYF
TRBV2	TRBJ2-3	CASSQRGPTDTQYF
TRBV12-3/TRBV12-4	TRBJ1-2	CASSLQGLYGYTF
TRBV7-9	TRBJ1-2	CASSYPRDRTNYGYTF